This T cell receptor beta chain stems from a study of blood T cell repertoires in COVID-19. Assay: immunoSEQ multiplex PCR; the TCRdb copy retains only in-frame clones and omits some. The sample has around 300,000 clones, roughly 91% seen once. Participant ages covered roughly 18 to 89 years across 25 or so US areas. Symptom resolution, clearance, or two negative PCRs marked the recovered donors of Cohort 3. This CDR3 contains 13 residues. The germline gives CDR1 SGHDT, CDR2 YYEEEE. V dropped 4 bases and J dropped 11; count of bases not matched to a gene: 10. The V call is TRBV5-6, the J call TRBJ2-7, with 9 bases lining up with TRBD1. The TCR sequence derives from a woman aged 60 to 75 who had recovered from COVID-19. Sequencing was carried out using PBMCs or T cells enriched from blood (not recorded which). CDR3 amino acids: CASSMGWRTGEYF. The CDR3, as DNA: TGTGCCAGCAGCATGGGGTGGCGGACAGGGGAGTACTTC.